Shown below are 12 T cell receptor beta chains from a single sample sequenced in a study of blood T cells in healthy people across ages. The second PCR ran roughly 7 to 12 cycles with a sample-barcoded 5' primer and J-beta primers. TCRdb re-called the 5' RACE reads with MiXCR, one entry per CDR3 protein. The sample has over 950,000 distinct CDR3 sequences, under 40% seen once; the top ten hold around 12%. Sequences were obtained from blood. All receptors come from a man younger than 35 in good health.

V is TRBV20-1 and J is TRBJ1-1; D unresolved. CDR3 size: 13 residues. Germline CDR1 and CDR2: DFQATT and SNEGSKA (reference sequence). Trimming pared 6 bases from V and 3 bases from J, leaving 14 bases between. The CDR3 DNA reads TGCAGTGCGCCGATCTCCGAATACACTGAAGCTTTCTTT. Protein: CSAPISEYTEAFF.

The chain links TRBV7-9 to TRBJ1-1; no firm D call. Germline CDR1 and CDR2: SEHNR and FQNEAQ (reference sequence). V lost 1 base, J lost 6 bases, and 12 bases lay in between. The CDR3 runs to 14 residues. CDR3 in DNA: TGTGCCAGCAGCTTAGGCGGGTTCGGGTCTGAAGCTTTCTTT. The encoded protein is CASSLGGFGSEAFF.

This clonotype appeared a few times. The genes are TRBV25-1 and TRBJ1-2; D gene uncertain. Germline loops: CDR1 MGHDK, CDR2 SYGVNS. V was trimmed by 0 bases and J by 2 bases, leaving 7 bases between them. CDR3 length: 14 amino acids. The CDR3 bases are TGTGCCAGCAGTGAATACGCCGGGAACTATGGCTACACCTTC. Its protein is CASSEYAGNYGYTF.

V usage is TRBV4-3 and J usage is TRBJ2-7, with 10 bases fitting TRBD1. The J call may be in error: the DNA end matches TRBJ2-4 better. CDR3 length: 15 amino acids. In germline, CDR1 is LGHNA, CDR2 YSLEER. DNA of the CDR3: TGCGCCAGCAGCCAAGATAGGGGACAGGGGATCATTCAGTACTTC. Translating gives CASSQDRGQGIIQYF.

This clonotype has only a few counts. This chain links TRBV12-3 or TRBV12-4 with TRBJ1-1; a weak D match, TRBD1 (5 bases). V lost 2 bases and J lost 4, with 11 bases in between. The length of the CDR3 is 14 residues. The CDR3 protein is CASSLRRGSTEAFF. CDR3 in DNA: TGTGCCAGCAGTTTACGAAGGGGCTCCACTGAAGCTTTCTTT.

The chain employs TRBV10-3 and TRBJ2-5; D unresolved. The J call is in doubt because the DNA end fits TRBJ2-7 better. This CDR3 contains 13 residues. Germline V lookup: CDR1 ENHRY, CDR2 SYGVKD. CDR3 DNA sequence: TGTGCCATCAGTGAGTCTCGGGCACGCGAGCAGTACTTC. It encodes CAISESRAREQYF.

The rearrangement uses TRBV6-6 and TRBJ2-1, with a tentative D call TRBD2 (7 bases). V shed 7 bases and J shed 4 bases, with 20 bases lying between them. The CDR3 contains 16 residues. The V gene's germline CDR1 is MNHNY and CDR2 SVGAGI (reference sequence). The CDR3 loop is CASNDAGAVPYNEQFF. Written as DNA, the CDR3 is TGTGCCAGCAACGACGCGGGGGCGGTACCTTACAATGAGCAGTTCTTC.

The J gene is TRBJ2-2, the V gene TRBV12-3 or TRBV12-4; D is possibly TRBD1 or TRBD2 (5 bases each). Trimming removed 7 bases from V and 0 bases from J, with 18 bases in between. The CDR3 is 17 amino acids. CDR3 sequence reads: CASTRDHLFANTGELFF. As DNA, the CDR3 is TGTGCCAGCACCCGGGACCACCTGTTCGCGAACACCGGGGAGCTGTTTTTT.

The sample holds a few counts of this clonotype. The V and J genes are TRBV7-9 and TRBJ1-4; no reliable D call. Germline-derived CDR1 and CDR2 are SEHNR and FQNEAQ (reference sequence). The CDR3 has 14 residues. V was clipped by 4 bases and J by 0 bases, with 6 bases between them. CDR3 residues: CASSYGPTNEKLFF. DNA of the CDR3: TGTGCCAGCAGCTACGGGCCAACTAATGAAAAACTGTTTTTT.

The chain couples TRBV3-1 to TRBJ2-3; TRBD2 might be the D (7 bases). The CDR3 length is 19 residues. CDR1 and CDR2 from the germline V gene are LGHDT and YNNKEL (reference sequence). Trimming removed 0 bases from V and 3 bases from J, with 22 bases in between. The CDR3: CASSQERTRGNGETDTQYF. DNA of the CDR3: TGTGCCAGCAGCCAAGAACGGACTAGGGGGAATGGTGAAACAGATACGCAGTATTTT.

The chain joins TRBV7-9 to TRBJ1-1; the match to TRBD1 covers 8 bases. With V trimmed by 4 bases and J by 1 base, 20 bases remained unmatched. The CDR3 runs 20 residues. Germline V lookup: CDR1 SEHNR, CDR2 FQNEAQ (reference sequence). CDR3 DNA sequence: TGTGCCAGCAGCTCTCAAAAGTTCTCAAGGACAGGGAACGAGAACACTGAAGCTTTCTTT. It encodes CASSSQKFSRTGNENTEAFF.

V and J are TRBV20-1 and TRBJ1-2; TRBD1 might be the D (6 bases). V was trimmed by 1 base and J by 8 bases, leaving 17 bases between them. The CDR3 sequence is 14 residues long. The germline V gene has CDR1 DFQATT and CDR2 SNEGSKA (reference sequence). This CDR3 is CSARVRGGAGGYTF. CDR3 bases: TGCAGTGCTAGAGTTAGGGGGGGCGCGGGCGGCTACACCTTC.